Listed here are 27 T cell receptor beta chains from one sample, sequenced in a study of T cell repertoires in cytomegalovirus infection. Via MiXCR, TCRdb re-called the reads, giving one row per CDR3 protein. The sample shows about 900,000 distinct CDR3 sequences, approximately 32% of them seen only once. Their antigen targets remain unknown. The sample consisted of cultured CD8+ T cells from PBMCs, taken from culture after CMV antigen stimulation. The receptor source for this set is a human donor in good health (CMV status not recorded). Some clones in this sample may be carry-over from other donors' samples.

In the case of this clonotype: Relative to the germline gene, one junction end is altered; a read error may explain this. This chain connects TRBV2 to TRBJ1-1; D unclear. This CDR3 spans 13 amino acids. Germline CDR1 is SNHLY and CDR2 is FYNNEI. CDR3 in DNA: TGTGCCAGCAGTGAAGAGAGAAACACTGAAGCTTCCTTT. Translation: CASSEERNTEASF. Full variable domain (remainder filled in from reference TRBV2 and TRBJ1-1): EPEVTQTPSHQVTQMGQEVILRCVPISNHLYFYWYRQILGQKVEFLVSFYNNEISEKSEIFDDQFSVERPDGSNFTLKIRSTKLEDSAMYFCASSEERNTEASFGQGTRLTVV.

The chain is built from TRBV6-5 and TRBJ2-5; 7 bases agree with TRBD1. Trimming removed 4 bases from V and 4 bases from J; junction bases left unmatched: 6. CDR3 size: 14 residues. Per the germline V gene, CDR1 is MNHEY and CDR2 is SVGAGI. Written as DNA, the CDR3 is TGTGCCAGCAGTTTTGGGACAGATATAGAGACCCAGTACTTC. Protein: CASSFGTDIETQYF.

J is TRBJ2-3 and V is TRBV6-2 or TRBV6-3; no reliable D call. Germline assignment: CDR1 MNHEY and CDR2 SVGEGT. V was shortened by 5 bases and J by 1 base, with 10 bases between the two germline ends. The CDR3 contains 14 residues. The CDR3 loop is CASSPGSRTDTQYF. CDR3 bases: TGTGCCAGCAGTCCCGGGTCTCGCACAGATACGCAGTATTTT.

The rearrangement links TRBV18 to TRBJ2-1; D is perhaps TRBD1 (5 bases). Trimming shortened V by 2 bases and J by 0 bases, and 14 bases separated the two germline ends. This CDR3 has 17 residues. In germline, CDR1 is KGHSH, CDR2 LQKENI. CDR3 nucleotides: TGTGCCAGCTCACCATATGGGGCCTTAAGCTCCTACAATGAGCAGTTCTTC. Translation: CASSPYGALSSYNEQFF.

In its sample, this clonotype was seen a few times. This chain joins TRBV7-9 and TRBJ2-7, with 11 bases that match TRBD1. This CDR3 contains 15 residues. Looked up from germline, CDR1 is SEHNR and CDR2 is FQNEAQ (reference sequence). The J segment lost 5 bases and the V segment lost 4 bases, leaving 7 bases of the junction unmatched. The CDR3 spells CASSWPGQGGDEQYF. Here the CDR3 DNA reads TGTGCCAGCAGCTGGCCGGGACAGGGGGGCGACGAGCAGTACTTC.

There are many counts of this clonotype. This chain joins TRBV7-9 and TRBJ1-5; D not resolved. The CDR3 consists of 14 residues. Trimming left V 3 bases short and J 5 bases short, with 11 bases between. Germline V gene lookup returns CDR1 SEHNR and CDR2 FQNEAQ (reference sequence). CDR3 sequence reads: CASSLTGVHQPQHF. CDR3 nucleotides: TGTGCCAGCAGCTTGACCGGGGTCCATCAGCCCCAGCATTTT.

This clonotype was seen many times. The chain carries TRBV3-1 and TRBJ1-4, with a tentative D call TRBD1 (5 bases). The germline V and J ends were trimmed by 5 bases and 5 bases, with 18 bases remaining between them. Per germline, CDR1 LGHDT and CDR2 YNNKEL (reference sequence). This CDR3 is built from 16 residues. The CDR3 spells CASSKWVGTENEKLFF. In nucleotides, the CDR3 is TGTGCCAGCAGCAAGTGGGTAGGGACGGAAAATGAAAAACTGTTTTTT.

The chain links TRBV7-9 to TRBJ2-1; 12 nucleotides agree with TRBD2. The ends lost 11 bases at V and 6 bases at J; junction bases unmatched: 14. There are 16 residues in the CDR3. From germline, CDR1 is SEHNR and CDR2 FQNEAQ (reference sequence). Here the CDR3 DNA reads TGTGCCCTATTTCCTAGCGGGGGGGTTCGTTCCAATGAGCAGTTCTTC. It encodes CALFPSGGVRSNEQFF.

This clonotype has more than one count but fewer than ten. The V and J genes are TRBV6-1 and TRBJ1-5; D call uncertain. CDR1 is MNHNS, CDR2 SASEGT, per germline. The CDR3 extends over 12 amino acids. V was pared by 5 bases and J by 8 bases, with 10 bases between. This CDR3 is CASSPDPKPQHF. The CDR3 DNA reads TGTGCCAGCAGTCCCGACCCGAAGCCCCAGCATTTT.

This clonotype was recorded a few times. This chain uses TRBV27 with TRBJ2-3; D is possibly TRBD2 (6 bases). CDR3 length equals 14 residues. CDR1 and CDR2 (germline): MNHEY, SMNVEV (reference sequence). The CDR3: CSSGRGSGTDTQYF. CDR3 nucleotides: TGTTCAAGCGGTCGGGGGAGTGGCACAGATACGCAGTATTTT.

The rearrangement links TRBV7-6 to TRBJ2-7, with a weak D call TRBD1 (6 bases). V shed 3 bases and J shed 2 bases, with 14 bases lying between them. The germline V gene has CDR1 SGHVS and CDR2 FNYEAQ. There are 15 residues in the CDR3. In DNA, the CDR3 is TGTGCCAGCAGCTTCCGACAGGTCCCTACCTACGAGCAGTACTTC. Its protein product is CASSFRQVPTYEQYF.

This clonotype was counted many times. A much larger clone sits a single nucleotide away, making a read error possible. This chain joins TRBV7-2 and TRBJ2-1; D not resolved. This CDR3 region has 12 residues. V was clipped by 1 base and J by 8 bases, with 6 bases between them. The germline V gene encodes CDR1 SGHTA and CDR2 FQGNSA. The CDR3: CASSLGRDEQFF. The DNA of the CDR3 is TGTGCCAGCAGCTTAGGTCGGGATGAGCAGTTCTTC. Using reference TRBV7-2 and TRBJ2-1 for the parts outside the CDR3, the full variable domain is GAGVSQSPSNKVTEKGKDVELRCDPISGHTALYWYRQSLGQGLEFLIYFQGNSAPDKSGLPSDRFSAERTGGSVSTLTIQRTQQEDSAVYLCASSLGRDEQFFGPGTRLTVL.

The rearrangement links TRBV6-5 to TRBJ1-2, with D possibly matching TRBD1 (6 bases). The germline CDR1 and CDR2 sequences are MNHEY and SVGAGI. The CDR3 is 16 residues long. V dropped 6 bases and J dropped 3 bases, with 20 bases sitting between them. The CDR3 sequence is CASSQNPGALDYGYTF. The CDR3 nucleotides read TGTGCCAGCAGCCAAAACCCAGGGGCGCTGGACTATGGCTACACCTTC.

This chain joins TRBV4-3 and TRBJ1-5, with D hard to call. V lost 0 bases, J lost 3 bases, and 9 bases lay in between. The germline V gene encodes CDR1 LGHNA and CDR2 YSLEER. The CDR3 totals 15 residues. The CDR3 DNA follows: TGCGCCAGCAGCCAAGACCCCGATTCCAATCAGCCCCAGCATTTT. Residues: CASSQDPDSNQPQHF.

J is TRBJ1-5 and V is TRBV2; unclear D gene. V shed 5 bases and J shed 2 bases, with 13 bases lying between them. The V gene's germline CDR1 is SNHLY and CDR2 FYNNEI. The CDR3 is 15 amino acids. The chain's CDR3 is CASSFDPLGNQPQHF. Here the CDR3 DNA reads TGTGCCAGCAGTTTTGACCCCCTCGGCAATCAGCCCCAGCATTTT. The full variable domain, completed using reference TRBV2 and TRBJ1-5, is EPEVTQTPSHQVTQMGQEVILRCVPISNHLYFYWYRQILGQKVEFLVSFYNNEISEKSEIFDDQFSVERPDGSNFTLKIRSTKLEDSAMYFCASSFDPLGNQPQHFGDGTRLSIL.

This clonotype was picked up a small number of times. CDR3 coding DNA: TGTGCCAGCAGTTTAAAGGCAGCTCCTAGCACAGATACGCAGTATTTT. This codes for CASSLKAAPSTDTQYF. V and J are TRBV27 and TRBJ2-3; no definite D call. The length of the CDR3 is 16 residues. CDR1 is MNHEY and CDR2 is SMNVEV in the germline V gene (reference sequence). The ends were cut back, 2 bases at V and 0 bases at J, with 12 bases in the middle.

This chain joins TRBV20-1 and TRBJ1-3, with D perhaps matching TRBD1 (5 bases). V was trimmed by 1 base and J by 4 bases, leaving 14 bases between them. Germline-derived CDR1 and CDR2 are DFQATT and SNEGSKA (reference sequence). This CDR3 region has 15 residues. CDR3 loop: CSARVSPGAGNTIYF. The CDR3 bases are TGCAGTGCTAGAGTTTCGCCCGGGGCCGGAAACACCATATATTTT.

The table lists this clonotype with a few counts. This chain connects TRBV6-1 to TRBJ1-1; D unclear. In germline, CDR1 is MNHNS, CDR2 SASEGT. The CDR3 is 13 residues long. V was cut by 6 bases and J by 5 bases, with 13 bases left in between. CDR3 coding DNA: TGTGCCAGCAGGGAGCGGGTCGGAACTGAAGCTTTCTTT. This translates into CASRERVGTEAFF.

In this sample, this clonotype turned up once. This rearrangement joins TRBV28 to TRBJ2-3; D unresolved. The CDR3 sequence is 15 residues long. Germline assignment: CDR1 MDHEN and CDR2 SYDVKM. Trimming pared 6 bases from V and 1 base from J, leaving 14 bases between. The CDR3 DNA follows: TGTGCCAGCAGCGTCGACACCCTACGCACAGATACGCAGTATTTT. Translating gives CASSVDTLRTDTQYF.

The V call is TRBV15, the J call TRBJ2-5; either TRBD1 or TRBD2 may supply D (5 bases each). The V gene's germline CDR1 is LNHNV and CDR2 YYDKDF (reference sequence). V was clipped by 7 bases and J by 5 bases, with 14 bases between them. The CDR3 loop spans 13 amino acids. CDR3: CATNPGRRETQYF. The CDR3 nucleotides read TGTGCCACCAATCCGGGGCGGCGGGAGACCCAGTACTTC.

The rearrangement links TRBV20-1 to TRBJ2-7; the match to TRBD1 covers 10 bases. CDR3 length: 14 amino acids. The J segment lost 3 bases and the V segment lost 5 bases, leaving 7 bases of the junction unmatched. Germline V gene sequence: CDR1 DFQATT, CDR2 SNEGSKA (reference sequence). For the CDR3, the DNA is TGCAGTGCTCCTCGGGACAGGGGCGGCTACGAGCAGTACTTC. Its protein product is CSAPRDRGGYEQYF.

The CDR3 spells CASSSRRGPNTGELFF. CDR3 DNA: TGTGCCAGTTCCTCGAGGAGGGGTCCCAACACCGGGGAGCTGTTTTTT. The chain uses TRBV6-1 and TRBJ2-2; TRBD2 is a possible D gene (6 bases). Germline assignment: CDR1 MNHNS and CDR2 SASEGT. V gave up 9 bases and J gave up 2 bases, with 19 bases separating them. The length of the CDR3 is 16 residues.

The chain uses TRBV4-3 and TRBJ2-1, with 7 bases that match TRBD2. Germline V lookup: CDR1 LGHNA, CDR2 YSLEER. CDR3 length: 15 amino acids. The V segment lost 6 bases and the J segment 5 bases; nucleotides outside the gene matches: 10. The CDR3 DNA sequence: TGCGCCAGCAGGCTCGACAGCGGGGAGAACAATGAGCAGTTCTTC. This encodes CASRLDSGENNEQFF.

This clonotype was seen many times. The chain recombines TRBV7-8 with TRBJ2-1; perhaps TRBD2 as D (6 bases). The CDR3 sequence is 13 residues long. Trimming removed 4 bases at V and 15 bases at J, with 19 bases between. The V gene's germline CDR1 is SGHVS and CDR2 FQNEAQ. In nucleotides, the CDR3 is TGTGCCAGCAGCTCGGGACGGTGGGGGGAAGGGTTCTTC. Residues: CASSSGRWGEGFF.

The chain joins TRBV6-1 to TRBJ2-7, with D perhaps TRBD1 or TRBD2 (5 bases each). With 4 bases removed from V and 3 bases from J, the gap between germline ends came to 10 bases. The germline gives CDR1 MNHNS, CDR2 SASEGT. The CDR3 has 13 amino acids. The CDR3 here is CASSGPRGYEQYF. The CDR3, as DNA: TGTGCCAGCAGTGGCCCGAGGGGCTACGAGCAGTACTTC.

This clonotype has just a few counts. This chain joins TRBV7-6 and TRBJ2-7; a possible D gene is TRBD1 (5 bases). Trimming removed 5 bases at V and 0 bases at J, with 11 bases between. The CDR3 contains 14 residues. Germline CDR1 and CDR2: SGHVS and FNYEAQ. CDR3 in amino acids: CASSPKGNSYEQYF. Written as DNA, the CDR3 is TGTGCCAGCAGCCCCAAGGGGAACTCCTACGAGCAGTACTTC.

A word on this clonotype: A read error is possible here, since a much larger clone lies one base away. The V call is TRBV7-3, the J call TRBJ2-4; D unresolved. CDR1 and CDR2 (germline): SGHTA, FQGTGA. The CDR3 is 14 residues long. CDR3 residues: CTSSLEEAKNIQYF. The CDR3 bases are TGTACCAGCAGCTTAGAGGAAGCCAAAAACATTCAGTACTTC.